Presented here are 21 T cell receptor beta chains from one specimen sequenced in a study of T cell responses to AZD1222 COVID-19 vaccine. TCRdb's table, derived via immunoSEQ multiplex PCR, lists solely in-frame clones and lacks some. The sample shows 150,000 to 200,000 clones, roughly 92% of them seen only once. The material sequenced was peripheral blood, taken on day 0 of AZD1222 vaccination. The receptors derive from an adult in good health.

The chain has TRBV5-5 and TRBJ1-3, with D possibly matching TRBD1 (6 bases). CDR1 and CDR2 from the germline V gene are SGHKS and YYEKEE (reference sequence). The CDR3 spans 15 residues. Trimming removed 3 bases from V and 2 bases from J, with 12 bases in between. This chain's CDR3 is CASSSLTGPGNTIYF. CDR3 nucleotides: TGTGCCAGCAGCTCGCTCACAGGGCCTGGAAACACCATATATTTT.

This chain uses TRBV18 with TRBJ2-5; 10 bases are a match to TRBD2. There are 17 residues in the CDR3. Germline values: CDR1 KGHSH, CDR2 LQKENI. V shed 0 bases and J 0 bases; nucleotides not matched to a gene: 4. The CDR3 DNA reads as TGTGCCAGCTCACCACCCAGAGCGGGAGGGTACCAAGAGACCCAGTACTTC. Encoded protein: CASSPPRAGGYQETQYF.

This clone was seen ten or more times. The chain links TRBV4-3 to TRBJ2-6, with D perhaps being TRBD1 or TRBD2 (5 bases each). V lost 0 bases and J 1 base, leaving 7 bases between the germline ends. The CDR3 extends over 16 amino acids. Germline lookup yields CDR1 LGHNA and CDR2 YSLEER. CDR3 coding DNA: TGCGCCAGCAGCCAAGAGGGGGTGTCTGGGGCCAACGTCCTGACTTTC. Translated: CASSQEGVSGANVLTF.

The chain employs TRBV19 and TRBJ2-5; D may be TRBD1 or TRBD2 (5 bases each). There are 15 residues in the CDR3. Trimming cost V 5 bases and J 1 base, with 14 bases left between them. Germline-derived CDR1 and CDR2 are LNHDA and SQIVND (reference sequence). The CDR3 DNA sequence: TGTGCCAGTAGTCCTCCCCCAGGGAGCCAAGAGACCCAGTACTTC. It is translated as CASSPPPGSQETQYF.

The chain employs TRBV7-8 and TRBJ1-1; D ambiguous. Germline CDR1 and CDR2: SGHVS and FQNEAQ. V lost 6 bases, J lost 3 bases, and 14 bases lay in between. There are 14 residues in the CDR3. The CDR3 region has the DNA TGTGCCAGCAGAGAGAGGATGTGGGACACTGAAGCTTTCTTT. It codes for CASRERMWDTEAFF.

J is TRBJ1-1 and V is TRBV19; 8 bases line up with TRBD1. CDR3 length: 17 residues. Per the germline V gene, CDR1 is LNHDA and CDR2 is SQIVND (reference sequence). V was clipped by 1 base and J by 0 bases; unmatched bases: 7. The CDR3 reads CASSIGRRQGMNTEAFF. The DNA for the CDR3 is TGTGCCAGTAGTATAGGTAGGCGACAGGGGATGAACACTGAAGCTTTCTTT. Drawing the rest from reference TRBV19 and TRBJ1-1, the complete variable domain is DGGITQSPKYLFRKEGQNVTLSCEQNLNHDAMYWYRQDPGQGLRLIYYSQIVNDFQKGDIAEGYSVSREKKESFPLTVTSAQKNPTAFYLCASSIGRRQGMNTEAFFGQGTRLTVV.

V usage is TRBV6-2 or TRBV6-3 and J usage is TRBJ2-1, with TRBD2 identical over 10 bases. Germline CDR1 and CDR2: MNHEY and SVGEGT. This CDR3 comprises 16 residues. Germline trimming cut 3 bases from V and 2 bases from J; bases unmatched to any gene: 4. CDR3 DNA sequence: TGTGCCAGCAGTTATTCGGGACTAGCGACCTACAATGAGCAGTTCTTC. Amino acid sequence: CASSYSGLATYNEQFF.

The chain uses TRBV28 and TRBJ1-2, with TRBD1 as a possible D gene (6 bases). V shed 4 bases and J shed 3 bases, with 15 bases lying between them. Germline V CDR1 and CDR2: MDHEN, SYDVKM. CDR3 length: 15 residues. DNA for the CDR3: TGTGCCAGCAGTTCGACAGGTCCTCTCCACTATGGCTACACCTTC. Its translation: CASSSTGPLHYGYTF.

The chain couples TRBV5-1 to TRBJ2-5; 7 positions match TRBD1. The CDR3 is 16 amino acids. The V and J ends lost 0 bases and 1 base, in that order; junction bases with no gene match: 6. Looked up from germline, CDR1 is SGHRS and CDR2 is YFSETQ. The CDR3 coding sequence is TGCGCCAGCAGCTTGGGACAGGGCACGTCCCAAGAGACCCAGTACTTC. Protein product: CASSLGQGTSQETQYF.

This sequence joins TRBV27 and TRBJ2-3; D is ambiguous. From germline, CDR1 is MNHEY and CDR2 SMNVEV (reference sequence). Deletions cut 3 bases from V and 3 bases from J, with 10 bases between. The CDR3 loop spans 14 amino acids. The CDR3 loop reads CASSLWGTTDTQYF. In DNA form, the CDR3 reads TGTGCCAGCAGTTTGTGGGGTACGACAGATACGCAGTATTTT.

In its sample, this clone was seen once. V gene TRBV6-1 combines with J gene TRBJ1-5, with 9 bases fitting TRBD1. The J segment lost 0 bases and the V segment lost 4 bases, leaving 7 bases of the junction unmatched. Germline CDR1 reads MNHNS; CDR2 reads SASEGT. The CDR3 spans 17 residues. In DNA form, the CDR3 reads TGTGCCAGCAGTGCAACCGGGACAGGGACTAGCAATCAGCCCCAGCATTTT. It encodes CASSATGTGTSNQPQHF.

The gene calls are TRBV6-1 and TRBJ2-1; D possibly uses TRBD1 or TRBD2 (6 bases each). CDR3 length: 15 residues. V lost 2 bases and J 0 bases, leaving 8 bases between the germline ends. Looked up from germline, CDR1 is MNHNS and CDR2 is SASEGT. The chain's CDR3 is CASSEKGGSYNEQFF. DNA of the CDR3: TGTGCCAGCAGTGAAAAGGGGGGCTCCTACAATGAGCAGTTCTTC.

The chain joins TRBV6-1 to TRBJ2-3; D perhaps matches TRBD2 (6 bases). Trimming left V 0 bases short and J 1 base short, with 8 bases between. Germline-derived CDR1 and CDR2 are MNHNS and SASEGT. This CDR3 is 15 amino acids long. CDR3 in amino acids: CASSEATGGTDTQYF. CDR3 in DNA: TGTGCCAGCAGTGAAGCAACGGGAGGCACAGATACGCAGTATTTT.

V usage is TRBV19 and J usage is TRBJ1-1; 8 nucleotides agree with TRBD1. The CDR3 spans 13 residues. V trimming: 7 bases; J trimming: 8 bases; junction bases outside the gene matches: 9. Germline V CDR1 and CDR2: LNHDA, SQIVND (reference sequence). The CDR3 is CASTVTGGREAFF. DNA of the CDR3: TGTGCCAGTACCGTCACAGGGGGGCGCGAAGCTTTCTTT.

V and J are TRBV4-3 and TRBJ1-3; TRBD1 matches at 9 bases. Per the germline V gene, CDR1 is LGHNA and CDR2 is YSLEER. Unmatched junction bases numbered 4, after V lost 2 bases and J lost 2 bases. The CDR3 is made up of 16 amino acids. CDR3 in amino acids: CASSQFGTGPGNTIYF. The DNA for the CDR3 is TGCGCCAGCAGCCAATTTGGGACAGGGCCTGGAAACACCATATATTTT.

The V and J genes are TRBV10-1 and TRBJ2-5, with D possibly TRBD2 on 5 matching bases. V lost 4 bases and J lost 0, with 9 bases in between. The CDR3 has 14 residues. CDR1 and CDR2 (germline): WNHNN, SYGVQD (reference sequence). CDR3 sequence (DNA): TGCGCCAGCAGTGCACGGGGATACCAAGAGACCCAGTACTTC. This gives the protein CASSARGYQETQYF.

A word on this clone: The same CDR3 arises from other DNA sequences in this sample as well. The rearrangement uses TRBV7-9 and TRBJ1-1, with D unresolved. This CDR3 is built from 13 residues. Trimming shortened V by 1 base and J by 2 bases, and 5 bases separated the two germline ends. The V gene's germline CDR1 is SEHNR and CDR2 FQNEAQ (reference sequence). The CDR3 bases are TGTGCCAGCAGCTTAGACAGAAACACTGAAGCTTTCTTT. It specifies CASSLDRNTEAFF.

This rearrangement joins TRBV5-1 to TRBJ2-3, with 7 bases fitting TRBD1. This CDR3 comprises 14 residues. Per germline, CDR1 SGHRS and CDR2 YFSETQ. J gave up 4 bases and V 0 bases, and 2 bases lay outside the gene matches. The CDR3: CASSLGGGSDTQYF. The CDR3, as DNA: TGCGCCAGCAGCTTGGGAGGGGGCTCAGATACGCAGTATTTT. Full variable domain (remainder filled in from reference TRBV5-1 and TRBJ2-3): KAGVTQTPRYLIKTRGQQVTLSCSPISGHRSVSWYQQTPGQGLQFLFEYFSETQRNKGNFPGRFSGRQFSNSRSEMNVSTLELGDSALYLCASSLGGGSDTQYFGPGTRLTVL.

V is TRBV18 and J is TRBJ2-1, with 8 bases identical to TRBD2. Germline trimming cut 0 bases from V and 6 bases from J; bases unmatched to any gene: 7. Germline CDR1 KGHSH, CDR2 LQKENI. The CDR3 contains 16 residues. CDR3 in amino acids: CASSPPSLGRGNEQFF. The CDR3, as DNA: TGTGCCAGCTCACCACCGTCTCTCGGGAGGGGCAATGAGCAGTTCTTC. Together with reference TRBV18 and TRBJ2-1, the CDR3 gives the full variable domain: NAGVMQNPRHLVRRRGQEARLRCSPMKGHSHVYWYRQLPEEGLKFMVYLQKENIIDESGMPKERFSAEFPKEGPSILRIQQVVRGDSAAYFCASSPPSLGRGNEQFFGPGTRLTVL.

The CDR3 DNA reads TGTGCCAGCAGCTTAAGACAGGGGGCGGCTGCTGAAGCTTTCTTT. This gives the protein CASSLRQGAAAEAFF. This rearrangement joins TRBV7-9 to TRBJ1-1, with 10 bases fitting TRBD1. Germline values: CDR1 SEHNR, CDR2 FQNEAQ (reference sequence). There are 15 residues in the CDR3. Unmatched junction bases numbered 6, after V lost 2 bases and J lost 6 bases.

The J gene is TRBJ1-1, the V gene TRBV9, with TRBD1 as a possible D gene (5 bases). V was pared by 0 bases and J by 1 base, with 10 bases between. This CDR3 has 15 amino acids. Germline CDR1 reads SGDLS; CDR2 reads YYNGEE. The CDR3 region is CASSVGPGGNTEAFF. The CDR3 region has the DNA TGTGCCAGCAGCGTAGGCCCGGGGGGGAACACTGAAGCTTTCTTT. Combining the CDR3 with reference TRBV9 and TRBJ1-1 gives the whole variable domain DSGVTQTPKHLITATGQRVTLRCSPRSGDLSVYWYQQSLDQGLQFLIQYYNGEERAKGNILERFSAQQFPDLHSELNLSSLELGDSALYFCASSVGPGGNTEAFFGQGTRLTVV.